Listed below are T cell receptor beta chains from one sample, sequenced in a study of blood T cells in healthy people across ages. TCRdb reprocessed the 5' RACE reads via MiXCR and lists one record per CDR3 protein. This table holds roughly 560,000 distinct CDR3 sequences, 20% to 30% found once. A further study also used this sample, focusing on T cells of mothers and their children.

Sequenced sample: blood. The receptors here all came from a boy younger than 18 in good health. CDR3s include the opening cysteine and the closing phenylalanine or tryptophan. The order of the fields is CDR3 length, J gene, D gene, V gene, clone size, CDR3 protein, CDR3 DNA. A D gene is named only where the DNA matches it firmly. A clone size is listed for some rows: how often the clone was seen (once, few, many), or a class if it is expanded.

>12|TRBJ2-5|NA|TRBV7-2|few
CASSLRGGTQYF
TGTGCCAGCAGCTTAAGGGGAGGGACCCAGTACTTC
>14|TRBJ2-5|NA|TRBV7-2|NA
CASSPRRKAETQYF
TGTGCCAGCAGCCCACGAAGAAAAGCGGAGACCCAGTACTTC
>14|TRBJ2-1|NA|TRBV29-1|NA
CSVEGQSAYNEQFF
TGCAGCGTTGAGGGGCAATCGGCCTACAATGAGCAGTTCTTC
>11|TRBJ1-1|NA|TRBV12-3/TRBV12-4|NA
CASAPATEAFF
TGTGCCAGCGCCCCGGCCACTGAAGCTTTCTTT
>13|TRBJ2-1|NA|TRBV7-2|NA
CASSLAGLGLTFF
TGTGCCAGCAGCTTAGCGGGGCTAGGTCTCACGTTCTTC
>16|TRBJ2-7|TRBD2|TRBV7-2|NA
CASSLSPSGSFDEQYF
TGTGCCAGCAGCCTAAGCCCTAGCGGTTCCTTCGACGAGCAGTACTTC
>12|TRBJ1-2|NA|TRBV4-3|NA
CASSPVTGGYTF
TGCGCCAGCAGCCCGGTTACGGGGGGCTACACCTTC
>12|TRBJ2-7|NA|TRBV20-1|NA
CSASGSTYEQYF
TGCAGTGCTAGCGGGAGTACCTACGAGCAGTACTTC
>16|TRBJ2-5|TRBD2|TRBV5-1|NA
CASSILLSGGLETQYF
TGCGCCAGCAGCATACTACTGAGCGGGGGACTGGAGACCCAGTACTTC
>10|TRBJ2-5|NA|TRBV20-1|NA
CSARIETQYF
TGCAGTGCTCGAATAGAGACCCAGTACTTC
>15|TRBJ1-6|NA|TRBV20-1|NA
CSARTRGEYNSPLHF
TGCAGTGCTAGAACTCGGGGGGAATATAATTCACCCCTCCACTTT
>11|TRBJ1-2|NA|TRBV29-1|NA
CSALTGYGYTF
TGCAGCGCCCTAACGGGGTATGGCTACACCTTC
>13|TRBJ2-5|NA|TRBV6-2/TRBV6-3|few
CASSQDEQETQYF
TGTGCCAGCAGCCAAGACGAGCAAGAGACCCAGTACTTC
>12|TRBJ2-3|NA|TRBV12-3/TRBV12-4|NA
CASSYIPDTQYF
TGTGCCAGCAGTTACATTCCAGATACGCAGTATTTT
>13|TRBJ2-2|NA|TRBV28|few
CASLRRLAGELFF
TGTGCCAGCTTAAGACGGTTAGCCGGGGAGCTGTTTTTT
>14|TRBJ1-3|NA|TRBV6-2/TRBV6-3|few
CASSPMVSGNTIYF
TGTGCCAGCAGTCCTATGGTTTCTGGAAACACCATATATTTT
>14|TRBJ1-5|TRBD1|TRBV7-9|many
CASSLGQGGQPQHF
TGTGCCAGCAGCCTGGGACAGGGTGGTCAGCCCCAGCATTTT
>15|TRBJ2-5|NA|TRBV7-2|NA
CASSLASYRGETQYF
TGTGCCAGCAGCTTAGCCTCATACCGGGGTGAGACCCAGTACTTC
>14|TRBJ2-1|TRBD2|TRBV6-4|NA
CASSPASGGNEQFF
TGTGCCAGCAGTCCGGCTAGCGGGGGTAATGAGCAGTTCTTC
>15|TRBJ2-7|TRBD1|TRBV24-1|few
CATSDSGTGGAEQYF
TGTGCCACCAGTGATTCTGGGACAGGGGGCGCCGAGCAGTACTTC
>15|TRBJ2-5|TRBD1|TRBV28|NA
CASSPPRSGGETQYF
TGTGCCAGCAGTCCCCCCAGATCAGGGGGAGAGACCCAGTACTTC
>13|TRBJ2-7|NA|TRBV27|few
CASRPTGLGEQYF
TGTGCCAGCAGGCCCACTGGCCTCGGGGAGCAGTACTTC
>14|TRBJ1-2|TRBD1|TRBV28|NA
CASSTGGRSYGYTF
TGTGCCAGCAGTACAGGGGGCCGATCCTATGGCTACACCTTC
>14|TRBJ2-3|TRBD2|TRBV20-1|NA
CSATEAGHTDTQYF
TGCAGTGCTACGGAAGCGGGGCACACAGATACGCAGTATTTT
>13|TRBJ2-1|TRBD2|TRBV9|NA
CASSVATGGEQFF
TGTGCCAGCAGCGTAGCTACGGGAGGCGAGCAGTTCTTC
>16|TRBJ2-1|TRBD2|TRBV14|NA
CASSQWRLAGNNEQFF
TGTGCCAGCAGCCAATGGAGGCTAGCGGGTAACAATGAGCAGTTCTTC
>13|TRBJ2-5|NA|TRBV28|NA
CANSLMTEETQYF
TGTGCCAACAGTTTGATGACGGAGGAGACCCAGTACTTC